Sequencing of this TCR beta chain was carried out in a study of cytomegalovirus exposure and HLA in healthy donors. The donors were healthy bone marrow donors. A remark on this clone: Antigen specificity is unknown.

Study-level findings and limits: Researchers reported in a later analysis that a missense DCLRE1C variant was tied to TCR beta V- and J-gene trimming. A later analysis reported that several of the most significant clusters appeared to be linked to common viral pathogens, among them Epstein-Barr virus.

From germline, CDR1 is KGHSH and CDR2 LQKENI. The CDR3 contains 14 residues. With V trimmed by 3 bases and J by 4 bases, 5 bases remained unmatched. Vbeta (60) and Jbeta (13) primers were used in the PCR. Generated by immunoSEQ multiplex PCR, the TCRdb table keeps only in-frame clones and is missing some. Here the sample spans some 99,000 clones, 76% being singletons. The rearrangement uses TRBV18 and TRBJ1-1; 7 nucleotides match TRBD1. The sequencing input was PBMCs. The receptor was derived from a woman aged 45 to 65 in good health and CMV-seropositive. DNA for the CDR3: TGTGCCAGCTCACCCCTCGACAGGGTCACTGAAGCTTTCTTT. Encoded protein: CASSPLDRVTEAFF.